Below, 22 T cell receptor beta chains from the same sample are listed, as sequenced in a study of blood T cell repertoires in COVID-19. Assay: immunoSEQ multiplex PCR; the TCRdb copy retains only in-frame clones and omits some. In the table there are about 250,000 clones, roughly 90% of which are singletons. Input material: PBMCs or T cells enriched from blood (not recorded which). The source is a woman aged 50 to 60 who had recovered from COVID-19.

This clone was counted a few times. This sequence joins TRBV10-2 and TRBJ1-1; D is unclear. This CDR3 has 13 residues. CDR1 and CDR2 (germline): WSHSY, SAAADI. V lost 3 bases, J lost 7 bases, and 12 bases lay in between. The CDR3, as DNA: TGCGCCAGCAGTGACGGGGAAGTGGTTGAAGCTTTCTTT. Residues: CASSDGEVVEAFF.

V usage is TRBV10-3 and J usage is TRBJ2-3, with 9 positions matching TRBD2. The CDR3 is 13 residues long. Losses at the gene ends were 5 bases for V and 6 bases for J; bases not matched to a gene: 3. Germline values: CDR1 ENHRY, CDR2 SYGVKD. DNA for the CDR3: TGTGCCATCAGTACTAGCGGGTTCGATACGCAGTATTTT. It yields the protein CAISTSGFDTQYF.

This clone was detected once. V is TRBV11-2 and J is TRBJ1-2; 7 nucleotides line up with TRBD1. CDR3 length: 15 residues. V was clipped by 7 bases and J by 4 bases; unmatched bases: 12. Germline loops: CDR1 SGHAT, CDR2 FQNNGV. The CDR3 region has the DNA TGTGCCAGCACCCCGGCGGGACAGACCTTCTATGGCTACACCTTC. Amino acids: CASTPAGQTFYGYTF.

The V gene is TRBV5-1, the J gene TRBJ2-3, with a tentative D call TRBD2 (5 bases). CDR3 length: 14 residues. Germline V gene lookup returns CDR1 SGHRS and CDR2 YFSETQ. The V gene lost 1 base and the J gene lost 4 bases, with 10 bases spanning the gap. The CDR3: CASSLTSISDTQYF. The CDR3 DNA is TGCGCCAGCAGCTTGACTAGTATCTCAGATACGCAGTATTTT.

This clone was picked up one time. V usage is TRBV7-2 and J usage is TRBJ2-1; 7 bases line up with TRBD1. The CDR3 consists of 14 residues. Germline CDR1 and CDR2: SGHTA and FQGNSA. The V and J ends lost 5 bases and 4 bases, in that order; junction bases with no gene match: 5. CDR3 in amino acids: CASSPTRGYNEQFF. The CDR3 coding sequence is TGTGCCAGCAGCCCGACCAGGGGGTACAATGAGCAGTTCTTC. Variable domain in full (rest from reference TRBV7-2 and TRBJ2-1): GAGVSQSPSNKVTEKGKDVELRCDPISGHTALYWYRQSLGQGLEFLIYFQGNSAPDKSGLPSDRFSAERTGGSVSTLTIQRTQQEDSAVYLCASSPTRGYNEQFFGPGTRLTVL.

The genes are TRBV19 and TRBJ2-2; TRBD2 aligns across 8 bases. V lost 10 bases to trimming and J lost 6 bases; unmatched junction nucleotides: 13. The CDR3 runs 15 residues. CDR1 LNHDA and CDR2 SQIVND come from the germline V gene (reference sequence). The CDR3 bases are TGTGCCACCTTCAGCGGGAGTTCTTCCCCCGGGGAGCTGTTTTTT. Encoded protein: CATFSGSSSPGELFF.

This clone was counted a few times. CDR3 in amino acids: CASNLAGGREQYF. CDR3 in DNA: TGTGCCAGCAACCTAGCGGGAGGTCGTGAGCAGTACTTC. This chain joins TRBV2 and TRBJ2-7, with TRBD2 matching 11 bases. Germline trimming cut 7 bases from V and 7 bases from J; bases unmatched to any gene: 6. In germline, CDR1 is SNHLY, CDR2 FYNNEI. This CDR3 has 13 residues.

This chain links TRBV4-3 with TRBJ1-5, with D possibly TRBD1 on 5 matching bases. The CDR3 has 15 amino acids. V gave up 0 bases and J gave up 7 bases, with 13 bases separating them. Germline-derived CDR1 and CDR2 are LGHNA and YSLEER. The CDR3 DNA reads TGCGCCAGCAGCCAAGATTCGGGGAGGGACCAGCCCCAGCATTTT. Its protein product is CASSQDSGRDQPQHF.

This rearrangement joins TRBV7-2 to TRBJ1-5; perhaps TRBD1 as D (6 bases). V was clipped by 8 bases and J by 5 bases, with 13 bases between them. The CDR3 consists of 13 residues. In germline, CDR1 is SGHTA, CDR2 FQGNSA. In DNA form, the CDR3 reads TGTGCCAGCGGACAGAAGGGCGATCAGCCCCAGCATTTT. Translation: CASGQKGDQPQHF.

The V and J genes are TRBV12-3 or TRBV12-4 and TRBJ2-1, with TRBD1 as a possible D gene (5 bases). Trimming shortened V by 7 bases and J by 9 bases, and 16 bases separated the two germline ends. The CDR3 spans 13 residues. This chain's CDR3 is CASINRAQGEQFF. The DNA for the CDR3 is TGTGCCAGCATCAATCGGGCCCAGGGTGAGCAGTTCTTC.

The rearrangement links TRBV27 to TRBJ2-7, with D possibly TRBD2 on 5 matching bases. The V end lost 6 bases, the J end lost 0 bases, and 18 bases lay between the germline ends. CDR1 and CDR2 (germline): MNHEY, SMNVEV (reference sequence). This CDR3 spans 16 amino acids. Written as DNA, the CDR3 is TGTGCCAGCAGCTCGGGGTATGGCAGGAGCTCCTACGAGCAGTACTTC. Its translation is CASSSGYGRSSYEQYF.

V gene TRBV6-2 or TRBV6-3 combines with J gene TRBJ2-3, with D possibly TRBD1 on 5 matching bases. Trimming cost V 6 bases and J 0 bases, with 13 bases left between them. This CDR3 is built from 15 residues. The germline gives CDR1 MNHEY, CDR2 SVGEGT. The CDR3 region is CASSRQSLSTDTQYF. The DNA for the CDR3 is TGTGCCAGCAGCCGACAGAGCCTTAGCACAGATACGCAGTATTTT.

In this sample, this clone turned up once. This chain links TRBV5-1 with TRBJ1-1; D not resolved. The germline gives CDR1 SGHRS, CDR2 YFSETQ. This CDR3 is built from 14 residues. Trimming removed 0 bases at V and 3 bases at J, with 9 bases between. As DNA, the CDR3 is TGCGCCAGCAGCTTGGGGACTTCTGACACTGAAGCTTTCTTT. Amino acid sequence: CASSLGTSDTEAFF.

The rearrangement uses TRBV19 and TRBJ2-2; 9 bases agree with TRBD2. V shed 7 bases and J 1 base; nucleotides not matched to a gene: 4. The CDR3 is made up of 15 amino acids. Germline CDR1 LNHDA, CDR2 SQIVND (reference sequence). The CDR3 is CASTRTSENTGELFF. In DNA form, the CDR3 reads TGTGCCAGTACAAGGACTAGCGAGAACACCGGGGAGCTGTTTTTT.

The chain carries TRBV27 and TRBJ2-2, with 10 bases matching TRBD2. The length of the CDR3 is 15 residues. Unmatched junction bases numbered 4, after V lost 6 bases and J lost 3 bases. Germline V CDR1 and CDR2: MNHEY, SMNVEV (reference sequence). In DNA, the CDR3 is TGTGCCAGCAGAACCCTAGCGGGGGACACCGGGGAGCTGTTTTTT. This gives the protein CASRTLAGDTGELFF.

The CDR3 nucleotides read TGCGCCAGCAGCCTCCGCCCGGTTAGCGGGCTATACGAGCAGTACTTC. Translating it yields CASSLRPVSGLYEQYF. The V gene is TRBV5-1, the J gene TRBJ2-7; 7 bases are shared with TRBD2. This CDR3 region has 16 residues. Per the germline V gene, CDR1 is SGHRS and CDR2 is YFSETQ. V dropped 4 bases and J dropped 4; count of bases not matched to a gene: 14.

The chain is built from TRBV30 and TRBJ2-1, with a possible D match to TRBD2 (6 bases). Germline V gene lookup returns CDR1 GTSNPN and CDR2 SVGIG (reference sequence). With 0 bases removed from V and 2 bases from J, the gap between germline ends came to 20 bases. The CDR3 sequence is 18 residues long. Written as DNA, the CDR3 is TGTGCCTGGAGTGTTACTAGCCCACACCCTTCACCCTACAATGAGCAGTTCTTC. Its translation is CAWSVTSPHPSPYNEQFF.

The chain links TRBV13 to TRBJ1-6, with 11 bases lining up with TRBD1. CDR1 and CDR2 from the germline V gene are PRHDT and FYEKMQ (reference sequence). This CDR3 has 16 residues. V was pared by 5 bases and J by 10 bases, with 10 bases of the junction left unmatched. DNA for the CDR3: TGTGCCAGCAGCACGCGCACGGGACAGGGGGACTCACCCCTCCACTTT. It encodes CASSTRTGQGDSPLHF.

This chain connects TRBV3-1 (or the pseudogene TRBV3-2) to TRBJ2-7; TRBD1 is a possible D gene (5 bases). Trimming took 5 bases from V and 3 from J, leaving 8 bases between them. The CDR3 loop spans 12 amino acids. Per the germline V gene, CDR1 is LGHDT and CDR2 is YNNKEL (reference sequence). The CDR3 DNA reads as TGTGCCAGCAGCTCCAGGGTCTACGAGCAGTACTTC. This translates into CASSSRVYEQYF.

J is TRBJ2-7 and V is TRBV15; 7 nucleotides align to TRBD1. The germline V gene encodes CDR1 LNHNV and CDR2 YYDKDF (reference sequence). This CDR3 contains 14 residues. With 5 bases clipped from V and 6 bases from J, the junction kept 10 bases outside the gene matches. CDR3 protein: CATSVDRATGEQYF. For the CDR3, the DNA is TGTGCCACCAGCGTAGACAGGGCAACCGGCGAGCAGTACTTC.

J is TRBJ2-5 and V is TRBV3-1 (or the pseudogene TRBV3-2); unclear D gene. Germline V CDR1 and CDR2: LGHDT, YNNKEL (reference sequence). CDR3 length: 13 amino acids. The ends were cut back, 3 bases at V and 4 bases at J, with 9 bases in the middle. CDR3 sequence: CASSHTRGETQYF. CDR3 bases: TGTGCCAGCAGCCACACACGTGGAGAGACCCAGTACTTC.

This chain joins TRBV4-3 and TRBJ2-6; 10 bases fit TRBD1. The CDR3 is 17 residues long. Germline CDR1 is LGHNA and CDR2 is YSLEER. Trimming at V came to 1 base and at J to 0 bases, leaving 0 bases not matched to a gene. CDR3 in DNA: TGCGCCAGCAGCCAAGGGGACAGGGGCTCTGGGGCCAACGTCCTGACTTTC. It yields the protein CASSQGDRGSGANVLTF.